The 13 T cell receptor beta chains given below trace back to one sample, sequenced in a study of identical twins. A single record per CDR3 protein comes from TCRdb applying MiXCR to the 5' RACE reads. There are hundreds of thousands of distinct CDR3 sequences in the sample; about 12% occur only once, and about 1.6% lies in the top ten. These data were likewise used in another study, on yellow fever vaccine responses in identical twins.

The specimen sequenced was PBMCs. The origin of the receptors is a woman younger than 35 in good health.

The chain couples TRBV27 to TRBJ2-7, with 8 bases matching TRBD1. Germline V gene sequence: CDR1 MNHEY, CDR2 SMNVEV (reference sequence). The CDR3 loop spans 11 amino acids. The V and J ends lost 7 bases and 6 bases, in that order; junction bases with no gene match: 2. Here the CDR3 DNA reads TGTGCCAGCAAGACAGGGGTCGAGCAGTACTTC. It encodes CASKTGVEQYF.

V usage is TRBV28 and J usage is TRBJ1-2; 12 bases agree with TRBD1. Germline CDR1 and CDR2: MDHEN and SYDVKM. The ends lost 6 bases at V and 3 bases at J; junction bases unmatched: 2. This CDR3 has 14 amino acids. CDR3 sequence: CASSRDRGHYGYTF. Here the CDR3 DNA reads TGTGCCAGCAGCCGGGACAGGGGGCACTATGGCTACACCTTC.

This clonotype has only a few counts. The chain uses TRBV5-6 and TRBJ1-5; D uncertain. CDR3 length: 16 amino acids. Germline-derived CDR1 and CDR2 are SGHDT and YYEEEE. With 0 bases removed from V and 2 bases from J, the gap between germline ends came to 12 bases. CDR3: CASSLVIRGGNQPQHF. The CDR3 bases are TGTGCCAGCAGCTTGGTAATACGGGGAGGCAATCAGCCCCAGCATTTT.

In this sample, this clonotype turned up a few times. J is TRBJ2-7 and V is TRBV10-3; unclear D gene. The V end lost 6 bases, the J end lost 0 bases, and 12 bases lay between the germline ends. The V gene's germline CDR1 is ENHRY and CDR2 SYGVKD. The CDR3 has 14 amino acids. CDR3 in amino acids: CAISADARSYEQYV. Written as DNA, the CDR3 is TGTGCCATCAGCGCAGACGCTCGCTCCTACGAGCAGTACGTC.

CDR3 loop: CASGITGVSGANVLTF. The DNA of the CDR3 is TGTGCCAGCGGGATAACAGGTGTCTCTGGGGCCAACGTCCTGACTTTC. The chain combines TRBV12-3 or TRBV12-4 with TRBJ2-6; maybe TRBD1 (5 bases). The CDR3 totals 16 residues. V lost 8 bases, J lost 0 bases, and 14 bases lay in between.

This chain uses TRBV20-1 with TRBJ2-1; 9 nucleotides align to TRBD2. This CDR3 contains 15 residues. The germline gives CDR1 DFQATT, CDR2 SNEGSKA (reference sequence). Trimming took 1 base from V and 4 from J; bases not matched to a gene: 5. The chain's CDR3 is CSARVASGVYNEQFF. CDR3 nucleotides: TGCAGTGCTAGAGTGGCTAGCGGGGTTTACAATGAGCAGTTCTTC.

This clonotype was counted ten times or more. This chain connects TRBV7-9 to TRBJ1-5; D is unresolved. In germline, CDR1 is SEHNR, CDR2 FQNEAQ (reference sequence). The CDR3 contains 12 residues. With 1 base removed from V and 6 bases from J, the gap between germline ends came to 4 bases. The CDR3 region has the DNA TGTGCCAGCAGCTTAGTTGGTCAGCCCCAGCATTTT. Its protein product is CASSLVGQPQHF.

CDR3 sequence: CASSLVPGGNSGANVLTF. CDR3 DNA sequence: TGCGCCAGCAGCTTGGTTCCAGGGGGAAACTCTGGGGCCAACGTCCTGACTTTC. The chain uses TRBV5-1 and TRBJ2-6; 7 nucleotides line up with TRBD1. In germline, CDR1 is SGHRS, CDR2 YFSETQ. There are 18 residues in the CDR3. V lost 0 bases to trimming and J lost 0 bases; unmatched junction nucleotides: 6.

This clonotype was observed many times. This rearrangement joins TRBV12-3 or TRBV12-4 to TRBJ2-5; 7 positions match TRBD2. Unmatched junction bases numbered 8, after V lost 6 bases and J lost 4 bases. CDR3 length equals 14 residues. The CDR3 DNA reads as TGTGCCAGCAGGGGGGGGATTGTGGGAGAGACCCAGTACTTC. It is translated as CASRGGIVGETQYF.

In its sample, this clonotype was seen many times. This chain links TRBV10-2 with TRBJ2-3; D remains ambiguous. V lost 6 bases to trimming and J lost 6 bases, with 10 bases between them. The length of the CDR3 is 12 residues. From germline, CDR1 is WSHSY and CDR2 SAAADI. CDR3: CASSSAGDTQYF. The CDR3 bases are TGCGCCAGCAGCTCCGCCGGGGATACGCAGTATTTT.

V is TRBV5-4 and J is TRBJ2-3, with 8 bases fitting TRBD1. The CDR3 runs 15 residues. Unmatched junction bases numbered 11, after V lost 5 bases and J lost 6 bases. Germline CDR1 reads SGHNT; CDR2 reads YYREEE (reference sequence). Written as DNA, the CDR3 is TGTGCCAGCAGATCTCCGGGACAGGTCCCCGATACGCAGTATTTT. It yields the protein CASRSPGQVPDTQYF.

This rearrangement joins TRBV5-1 to TRBJ1-4, with D perhaps TRBD1 (5 bases). The CDR3 totals 15 residues. Germline V gene sequence: CDR1 SGHRS, CDR2 YFSETQ. V was pared by 5 bases and J by 0 bases, with 11 bases between. The CDR3 DNA reads TGCGCCAGCAGGAGGGACGCCGCAACTAATGAAAAACTGTTTTTT. Protein sequence: CASRRDAATNEKLFF. The whole variable domain, filled in from reference TRBV5-1 and TRBJ1-4, reads KAGVTQTPRYLIKTRGQQVTLSCSPISGHRSVSWYQQTPGQGLQFLFEYFSETQRNKGNFPGRFSGRQFSNSRSEMNVSTLELGDSALYLCASRRDAATNEKLFFGSGTQLSVL.

The genes are TRBV2 and TRBJ1-4; D call uncertain. Trimming cost V 3 bases and J 8 bases, with 19 bases left between them. Germline CDR1 is SNHLY and CDR2 is FYNNEI. CDR3 size: 16 residues. The CDR3 nucleotides read TGTGCCAGCAGTGAGGGAACTGGTCCTGTATGGGAAAAACTGTTTTTT. As protein: CASSEGTGPVWEKLFF.